Listed below are T cell receptor beta chains from one sample, sequenced in a study of spatial heterogeneity in lung cancer. One entry per CDR3 protein, called by TCRdb with MiXCR from the 5' RACE reads. This sample has under 6,500 distinct CDR3 sequences, with under 1.5% found just once. The input for sequencing was lung tumor tissue, taken at surgery. The receptor source for this set is a male donor with early-stage non-small cell lung cancer. Each CDR3 is given with its conserved first and last residue. D genes are given only for firm matches. Clone size reads once, few, many, or a class if the clone is expanded.

V	size	J	D	DNA	CDR3
TRBV15	many	TRBJ1-1	.	TGTGCCACCAGCAGCCTAAGGGGCAGGGATGGCACTGAAGCTTTCTTT	CATSSLRGRDGTEAFF
TRBV24-1	many	TRBJ2-1	TRBD2	TGTGCCACCAGTGATTTGCGGCGGGGGGGCCTCAATGAGCAGTTCTTC	CATSDLRRGGLNEQFF
TRBV5-4	many	TRBJ2-2	TRBD1	TGTGCCAGCAGCACACAGGGGGCGGACGGGGAGCTGTTTTTT	CASSTQGADGELFF
TRBV7-9	many	TRBJ1-1	.	TGTGCCTCCGCGGCGAACACTGAAGCTTTCTTT	CASAANTEAFF
TRBV2	many	TRBJ2-1	.	TGTGCCAGCAGTTACGCTCACAATGAGCAGTTCTTC	CASSYAHNEQFF
TRBV12-3/TRBV12-4	many	TRBJ1-2	.	TGTGCCAGCAGTTTAGCGGACTCCTCCTATGGCTACACCTTC	CASSLADSSYGYTF
TRBV25-1	many	TRBJ2-1	TRBD2	TGTGCCAGCAGTGGACAGACTAGCGGGAACAATGAGCAGTTCTTC	CASSGQTSGNNEQFF
TRBV6-6	many	TRBJ2-7	.	TGTGCCAGCAGTCCGCCTACAGGGCACCTGAGCTCCTACGAGCAGTACTTC	CASSPPTGHLSSYEQYF
TRBV30	many	TRBJ1-5	.	TGTGCCTGGAGTGGCGGGACCAATCAGCCCCAGCATTTT	CAWSGGTNQPQHF
TRBV3-1	medium-sized	TRBJ1-4	TRBD1	TGTGCCAGCAGCCTCCTAGGGACAGGTGATACCGAAAAACTGTTTTTT	CASSLLGTGDTEKLFF
TRBV30	many	TRBJ1-1	.	TGTGCCTGGAGGGCACAGGGATTGAACACTGAAGCTTTCTTT	CAWRAQGLNTEAFF
TRBV5-1	medium-sized	TRBJ1-1	TRBD1	TGCGCCAGCAGCTTGGACAGGGGGCCCAAAAGGACTGAAGCTTTCTTT	CASSLDRGPKRTEAFF
TRBV10-2	medium-sized	TRBJ1-5	TRBD1	TGCGCCACCTTCTCCGGGACAGGGGGGCCCCAGCATTTT	CATFSGTGGPQHF
TRBV5-1	many	TRBJ1-1	.	TGCGCCAGCAGCCCGTACTCCTTCTTT	CASSPYSFF
TRBV5-6	many	TRBJ2-3	TRBD2	TGTGCCAGCAGCCCACCGGGACTAGCAGATACGCAGTATTTT	CASSPPGLADTQYF
TRBV5-1	many	TRBJ2-2	.	TGCGCCAGCAGCTTGACGGGCACCGGGGAGCTGTTTTTT	CASSLTGTGELFF
TRBV2	many	TRBJ2-1	TRBD1	TGTGCCAGCACCCGGGACAGGGGGCGCGATGAGCAGTTCTTC	CASTRDRGRDEQFF
TRBV29-1	many	TRBJ2-1	TRBD1	TGCAGCTCCTGGACAGGGTCCTCCAATGAGCAGTTCTTC	CSSWTGSSNEQFF
TRBV18	many	TRBJ2-3	.	TGTGCCAGCTCACCCAATCTTGAAATAGATACGCAGTATTTT	CASSPNLEIDTQYF
TRBV6-1	many	TRBJ2-2	.	TGTGCCAGCAGTGAAGGGGTCGCCAACACCGGGGAGCTGTTTTTT	CASSEGVANTGELFF
TRBV3-1	medium-sized	TRBJ2-7	.	TGTGCCAGCAGCCAACAGGGATTCGAGCAGTACTTC	CASSQQGFEQYF
TRBV7-2	many	TRBJ2-7	TRBD2	TGTGCCAGCAGCTTGCGAGGGACTAAAGCCTACGAGCAGTACTTC	CASSLRGTKAYEQYF
TRBV5-1	medium-sized	TRBJ2-7	TRBD1	TGCGCCAGCAGCTTGGACAGGGGGCCGTATGAGCAGTACTTC	CASSLDRGPYEQYF
TRBV19	medium-sized	TRBJ1-1	TRBD1	TGTGCCAGTAGAGTGACAGGGGGCATTCGAGAAGCTTTCTTT	CASRVTGGIREAFF
TRBV7-2	medium-sized	TRBJ1-1	.	TGTGCGTCGGGACAGAACACTGAAGCTTTCTTT	CASGQNTEAFF
TRBV6-6	many	TRBJ1-6	.	TGTGCCAGCAGTTACTCGTCAGGGGTGGGGTCACCCCTCCACTTT	CASSYSSGVGSPLHF
TRBV10-3	large	TRBJ2-1	.	TGTGCCATCAGTGAGTCGACTCAGTCACACTCCGGGGGCAATGAGCAGTTCTTC	CAISESTQSHSGGNEQFF
TRBV9	medium-sized	TRBJ1-6	.	TGTGCCAGCAGCGAGGGGTTGGGGGTCCGCAATTCACCCCTCCACTTT	CASSEGLGVRNSPLHF
TRBV20-1	many	TRBJ2-2	.	TGCAGTGCTAGAAGCCTCACCGGGGAGCTGTTTTTT	CSARSLTGELFF
TRBV24-1	medium-sized	TRBJ1-1	.	TGTGCCACCAGGGGGGAGGCCCAGAACACTGAAGCTTTCTTT	CATRGEAQNTEAFF
TRBV4-2	medium-sized	TRBJ2-1	.	TGTGCCAGCAGCCAAGATGGGACCGAAAACAATGAGCAGTTCTTC	CASSQDGTENNEQFF
TRBV15	many	TRBJ2-7	.	TGTGCCACCAGCAGAGAACAGGGCCCTTACGAGCAGTACTTC	CATSREQGPYEQYF
TRBV7-8	many	TRBJ2-5	.	TGTGCCAGCAGCCTATCTGCACCACAAGAGACCCAGTACTTC	CASSLSAPQETQYF
TRBV30	many	TRBJ1-6	.	TGTGCCTGGAGCGCCAGGGCGGATTCACCCCTCCACTTT	CAWSARADSPLHF
TRBV11-1	many	TRBJ1-1	.	TGTGCCAGCAGCTTAGCGCTACGGACTGAAGCTTTCTTT	CASSLALRTEAFF
TRBV7-9	medium-sized	TRBJ2-7	TRBD1	TGTGCCAGCAGGTTAGGGACAGCGGAAGACGAGCAGTACTTC	CASRLGTAEDEQYF
TRBV30	many	TRBJ1-2	TRBD1	TGTGCCTGGCTAGGGACAGGGGGCGCGAATGGCTACACCTTC	CAWLGTGGANGYTF
TRBV6-5	many	TRBJ1-2	.	TGTGCCAGCACCCAGAGGACTGGTGGCTACACCTTC	CASTQRTGGYTF